Sequencing of this TCR beta chain was carried out in a study of regulatory T cells in long-lasting Graves disease. Study outcomes and limitations: Persistent disease was associated with favored TRBV28 usage and with favored use of TRBJ1-2 and TRBJ2-5.

CDR3 size: 16 residues. V was pared by 2 bases and J by 3 bases, with 7 bases of the junction left unmatched. Germline CDR1 reads ENHRY; CDR2 reads SYGVKD. This clonotype was recorded at least ten times. What it binds is not known. Documented time point: newly diagnosed GD, antithyroid drugs for less than 3 months. PBMCs were the source of the RNA used for TCR sequencing. The authors built TCR beta libraries using iRepertoire HTBI primers and Arm-PCR of CDR3 regions. Using its own MiXCR run on the multiplex PCR reads, TCRdb lists one record per CDR3 protein. Of hundreds of thousands of distinct CDR3 sequences listed, 15% to 20% are singletons. This sample also appeared in a second study, on T cells in Graves' hyperthyroidism and ophthalmopathy. That report adds: Using the HTBI primer set, a first-round RT-PCR was run on the TCR CDR3.

This sequence originates from a woman aged 35-65 years with Graves disease. The specimen was peripheral blood mononuclear cells (PBMCs), collected at new diagnosis, from a patient treated with antithyroid drugs. V usage is TRBV10-3 and J usage is TRBJ2-3, with 8 positions matching TRBD1. The CDR3 reads CAISEDRGYVTDTQYF. For the CDR3, the DNA is TGTGCCATCAGTGAGGACAGGGGATATGTGACAGATACGCAGTATTTT.